Listed here are 10 T cell receptor beta chains from one sample, sequenced in a study of cytomegalovirus exposure and HLA in healthy donors. This PCR relied on a set of 60 Vbeta primers and 13 Jbeta primers. TCRdb keeps only in-frame clones here, not all; method: immunoSEQ multiplex PCR. This table lists about 140,000 clones. What was sequenced was PBMCs. Every receptor here comes from a woman in her late teens or twenties in good health and CMV-seronegative.

V is TRBV2 and J is TRBJ1-3; maybe TRBD1 (6 bases). The V gene's germline CDR1 is SNHLY and CDR2 FYNNEI. Deletions cut 8 bases from V and 1 base from J, with 18 bases between. The CDR3 consists of 16 residues. The CDR3 DNA reads as TGTGCCAGCCACTCTATCCGGGGGGCATCTGGAAACACCATATATTTT. It encodes CASHSIRGASGNTIYF.

The V call is TRBV9, the J call TRBJ2-1; 13 bases are a match to TRBD2. Germline CDR1 SGDLS, CDR2 YYNGEE. The V segment lost 0 bases and the J segment 8 bases; nucleotides outside the gene matches: 2. CDR3 length: 15 residues. CDR3 sequence reads: CASSVGGTSGDEQFF. The CDR3 coding sequence is TGTGCCAGCAGCGTAGGGGGGACTAGCGGGGATGAGCAGTTCTTC.

The chain is built from TRBV7-6 and TRBJ2-1; 7 bases fit TRBD2. V trimming: 2 bases; J trimming: 7 bases; junction bases outside the gene matches: 8. The germline V gene has CDR1 SGHVS and CDR2 FNYEAQ. This CDR3 is built from 15 residues. The CDR3 DNA follows: TGTGCCAGCAGCTTAAAGCGGGGATGGGAGAATGAGCAGTTCTTC. It specifies CASSLKRGWENEQFF.

The chain combines TRBV4-1 with TRBJ2-1, with D perhaps TRBD1 (6 bases). From germline, CDR1 is MGHRA and CDR2 YSYEKL. Between the trimmed V and J ends, which lost 4 bases and 3 bases, there was a span of 19 bases. The CDR3 covers 17 residues. The CDR3 DNA is TGCGCCAGCAGCCCCAATAACAGGGTCAAAAACTACAATGAGCAGTTCTTC. It encodes CASSPNNRVKNYNEQFF.

This chain uses TRBV5-1 with TRBJ1-1; 10 bases agree with TRBD1. The CDR3 loop spans 15 amino acids. Germline V gene sequence: CDR1 SGHRS, CDR2 YFSETQ. V lost 4 bases to trimming and J lost 1 base; unmatched junction nucleotides: 4. DNA for the CDR3: TGCGCCAGCAGCGGGGACAGGGGCCCGAACACTGAAGCTTTCTTT. Amino acids: CASSGDRGPNTEAFF.

The chain is built from TRBV18 and TRBJ2-3; 10 bases are a match to TRBD2. The germline CDR1 and CDR2 sequences are KGHSH and LQKENI. With 3 bases clipped from V and 6 bases from J, the junction kept 6 bases outside the gene matches. The CDR3 covers 15 residues. CDR3 coding DNA: TGTGCCAGCTCACCGGCTAGCGGGAGAGAGGATACGCAGTATTTT. Amino acids: CASSPASGREDTQYF.

The gene calls are TRBV6-5 and TRBJ1-1; TRBD1 matches 8 bases. Germline V CDR1 and CDR2: MNHEY, SVGAGI. The CDR3 is 13 amino acids. Losses at the gene ends were 6 bases for V and 1 base for J; bases not matched to a gene: 1. Here the CDR3 reads CASRGQANTEAFF. The DNA for the CDR3 is TGTGCCAGCAGGGGACAGGCGAACACTGAAGCTTTCTTT.

This chain links TRBV5-1 with TRBJ2-1; 12 positions agree with TRBD2. Germline assignment: CDR1 SGHRS and CDR2 YFSETQ. The CDR3 covers 19 residues. The V gene end was trimmed by 5 bases and the J gene end by 0 bases; junction bases not matched to a gene: 12. CDR3 bases: TGCGCCAGCAGGGGCCTAGCGGGAGGGCCCTCCAGCTCCTACAATGAGCAGTTCTTC. This translates into CASRGLAGGPSSSYNEQFF.

V gene TRBV15 combines with J gene TRBJ2-7; 10 nucleotides line up with TRBD2. Germline V gives CDR1 LNHNV, CDR2 YYDKDF (reference sequence). This CDR3 has 14 residues. The V gene end was trimmed by 1 base and the J gene end by 8 bases; junction bases not matched to a gene: 5. The chain's CDR3 is CATSRGLAGEQQYF. DNA of the CDR3: TGTGCCACCAGCAGAGGTCTAGCGGGAGAGCAGCAGTACTTC. The whole variable domain, remainder taken from reference TRBV15 and TRBJ2-7, is DAMVIQNPRYQVTQFGKPVTLSCSQTLNHNVMYWYQQKSSQAPKLLFHYYDKDFNNEADTPDNFQSRRPNTSFCFLDIRSPGLGDTAMYLCATSRGLAGEQQYFGPGTRLTVT.

The chain uses TRBV28 and TRBJ2-2; 7 positions match TRBD1. There are 15 residues in the CDR3. Trimming took 3 bases from V and 7 from J; bases not matched to a gene: 8. The germline CDR1 and CDR2 sequences are MDHEN and SYDVKM. The CDR3: CASSLSRGIGGELFF. The CDR3 nucleotides read TGTGCCAGCAGTTTGAGCAGGGGGATTGGCGGGGAGCTGTTTTTT.